This entry describes one T cell receptor (beta chain). Its antigen is not known. The data originate from a study of beta chain features in type 1 diabetes. Whole-study findings and limits: A pattern of fewer insertions and more deletions at VDJ junctions was seen in type 1 diabetes patients. cDNA-based sequencing might over-represent cells highly expressing TCR.

As every portion of the isolated RNA was reverse transcribed, the sequencing read expressed TCRB transcripts. Method: immunoSEQ multiplex PCR; TCRdb's copy keeps in-frame clones and lacks some. This sample carries about 620,000 clones, roughly a sixth of them seen once, and the ten largest clones take 0.093%. The CDR3 has 14 amino acids. Germline CDR1 reads SGHVS; CDR2 reads FNYEAQ. Trimming left V 1 base short and J 2 bases short, with 3 bases between. This chain uses TRBV7-6 with TRBJ2-6; D gene ambiguous. Sequenced material: naive CD4+ T cells from blood. The receptor's source is a man between 18 and 35 years old in good health. In nucleotides, the CDR3 is TGTGCCAGCAGCTTAGACCCTGGGGCCAACGTCCTGACTTTC. It encodes CASSLDPGANVLTF.